These T cell receptor beta chains were read from a single sample in a study of Graves' ophthalmopathy and Graves' hyperthyroidism. TCRdb analysed the multiplex PCR reads with MiXCR anew, one entry per CDR3 protein. Of around 1.1 million distinct CDR3 sequences listed, about two fifths are singletons. The sequenced sample was peripheral blood or thyroid tissue (not recorded which). The receptors stem from an adult man with Graves' hyperthyroidism. Each CDR3 is given with its conserved first and last residue. D genes are given only for firm matches. The size entry is marked missing in some rows and otherwise reads once, few, many or a size class.

size	V	D	J	DNA	CDR3
many	TRBV19	-	TRBJ1-5	TGTGCCAGTAATCCGTATAGCAATCAGCCCCAGCATTTT	CASNPYSNQPQHF
-	TRBV28	TRBD2	TRBJ2-2	TGTGCCAGCAGTTTCCCTAGCGGGAGGCTGAACACCGGGGAGCTGTTTTTT	CASSFPSGRLNTGELFF
many	TRBV10-2	-	TRBJ1-2	TGCGCCAGCAGCAGGGATGACTATGGCTACACCTTC	CASSRDDYGYTF
few	TRBV13	-	TRBJ2-5	TGTGCCAGCAGCCCGCTGGACAGTCTAAAGGCGGAGACCCAGTACTTC	CASSPLDSLKAETQYF
many	TRBV19	-	TRBJ1-2	TGTGCCAGTAGGACGGACAAGACCTATGGCTACACCTTC	CASRTDKTYGYTF
many	TRBV29-1	-	TRBJ1-2	TGCAGCGTTGAAAGGTTACGATACTATGGCTACACCTTC	CSVERLRYYGYTF
few	TRBV2	-	TRBJ2-3	TGTGCCAGCAGTGATCAGCGGGGCACAGATACGCAGTATTTT	CASSDQRGTDTQYF
-	TRBV29-1	-	TRBJ2-5	TGCAGCGTTGAAGGGGGCGGGATTATTGGAGAGACCCAGTACTTC	CSVEGGGIIGETQYF
-	TRBV9	-	TRBJ2-2	TGTGCCAGCAGAGGTGTTTCTCCCGGGGAGCTGTTTTTT	CASRGVSPGELFF
-	TRBV10-3	-	TRBJ2-5	TGTGCCAGCAGTTTAGCCCACAGGGTTACCCCGAAGACCCAGTACTTC	CASSLAHRVTPKTQYF
-	TRBV7-9	-	TRBJ1-2	TGTGCCAGCAGCTCCTACAATGGATATGGCTACACCTTC	CASSSYNGYGYTF
-	TRBV4-1	-	TRBJ2-2	TGCGCCAGCAGCGTGAGGTATAGCACCGGGGAGCTGTTTTTT	CASSVRYSTGELFF
-	TRBV19	TRBD1	TRBJ1-1	TGTGCCAGTAGTAGAAGGGACAGGGGGCTAAAGAACACTGAAGCTTTCTTT	CASSRRDRGLKNTEAFF
-	TRBV20-1	TRBD2	TRBJ2-5	TGCAGTGCTCAAGCGGGAGGAGAGACCCAGTACTTC	CSAQAGGETQYF
-	TRBV4-3	TRBD1	TRBJ1-3	TGCGCCAGCAGCCAAGGTGGGGGGACAGCTGGAAACACCATATATTTT	CASSQGGGTAGNTIYF
many	TRBV12-3/TRBV12-4	-	TRBJ1-5	TGTGCCAGCAGTTTCTCAGGTTTTAATCAGCCCCAGCATTTT	CASSFSGFNQPQHF
many	TRBV7-9	TRBD1	TRBJ1-1	TGTGCCAGCAGCTACCGGACAGGGGGCAGGACTGAAGCTTTCTTT	CASSYRTGGRTEAFF
-	TRBV10-3	-	TRBJ1-4	TGTGCCGTCACTGACGGAGTTAATGAAAAACTGTTTTTT	CAVTDGVNEKLFF
-	TRBV7-2	-	TRBJ1-3	TGTGCCAGCAGCTCCCGGGTCTACTCTGGAAACACCATATATTTT	CASSSRVYSGNTIYF
-	TRBV4-1	-	TRBJ1-5	TGCGCCAGCAGCCAAGATCAACACGAAGGGAGTCAGCCCCAGCATTTT	CASSQDQHEGSQPQHF
-	TRBV20-1	-	TRBJ2-7	TGCAGTGCTCACCACCGGGACTTAACCTACGAGCAGTACTTC	CSAHHRDLTYEQYF
many	TRBV7-9	TRBD1	TRBJ1-1	TGTGCCAGCAGCTCCACAGGGGGCGGCGGAGCTTTCTTT	CASSSTGGGGAFF
few	TRBV29-1	-	TRBJ2-1	TGCAGCGTTGACAGGGTGGCGTTCTTC	CSVDRVAFF
many	TRBV29-1	-	TRBJ2-2	TGCAGCGTTGTAGGGACTGTGGGAACCGGGGAGCTGTTTTTT	CSVVGTVGTGELFF
-	TRBV7-9	-	TRBJ1-1	TGTGCCAGCAGCTTGTACGGGGAGACTGAAGCTTTCTTT	CASSLYGETEAFF
-	TRBV10-2	TRBD2	TRBJ2-1	TGCGCCAGCAGTGAGGCAGGCGGGGGGCAGTTCTTC	CASSEAGGGQFF
many	TRBV7-9	-	TRBJ1-2	TGTGCCAGCAGCTTAGACAGGGTTCACTATGGCTACACCTTC	CASSLDRVHYGYTF
many	TRBV29-1	-	TRBJ2-7	TGCAGCGTTGGGTCCACCCTGGGTGAGCAGTACTTC	CSVGSTLGEQYF
many	TRBV4-1	-	TRBJ1-5	TGCGCCAGCAGCCGCCTGGGGGGCTCAGATCAGCCCCAGCATTTT	CASSRLGGSDQPQHF
few	TRBV11-2	-	TRBJ2-7	TGTGCCAGCAGCTTAGGGAAGCTGGGCTACGAGCAGTACTTC	CASSLGKLGYEQYF
many	TRBV7-8	TRBD1	TRBJ2-6	TGTGCCAGCAGCCCAGGACAGGGTAGATTCGTCCTGACTTTC	CASSPGQGRFVLTF
-	TRBV27	TRBD2	TRBJ2-7	TGTGCCAGCGGCCACGGACTAGCGGGGGCCTACGAGCAGTACTTC	CASGHGLAGAYEQYF
-	TRBV4-1	-	TRBJ2-7	TGCGCCAGCAGCCAAGAGGGGCGAGGCCGTGCCTACGAGCAGTACTTC	CASSQEGRGRAYEQYF
-	TRBV29-1	-	TRBJ1-1	TGCAGCGGAGGGATGCCCACTGAAGCTTCCTTT	CSGGMPTEASF
many	TRBV5-1	-	TRBJ2-5	TGCGCCAGCAGCTTGGTTTCTACCGGGGCAGAGACCCAGTACTTC	CASSLVSTGAETQYF
-	TRBV2	TRBD1	TRBJ1-2	TGTGCCAGCAGGGCTAGGGACAGAGAGTACACCTTC	CASRARDREYTF